This TCR beta chain was documented in a study of CD8 T cells in ankylosing spondylitis. Quantitative 5'-RACE with molecular barcodes produced the TCR beta libraries. TCRdb reanalysed the 5' RACE reads using MiXCR and keeps one entry per CDR3 protein. The data contain 400,000 to 450,000 distinct CDR3 sequences, about 15% of them seen just once; the ten biggest clones take up 1%. Findings of the study overall: Peripheral blood held disease-linked clones only at relatively low frequency, and these were CD8+. There was reportedly significant enrichment of clones that were disease-linked in matched ankylosing spondylitis synovial fluid. Roughly 8 highly homologous variants formed a TCR beta motif that appeared characteristic of ankylosing spondylitis blood. In the blood and synovial fluid of reactive arthritis, some motif variants had been previously reported.

This CDR3 contains 14 residues. The V end was cut by 6 bases, the J end by 9 bases, with 15 bases between. This clonotype was seen repeatedly, ten times or more. The antigen remains unidentified. What was sequenced was blood, either unsorted or a sorted T cell fraction (not recorded which). The sequence was collected from a male donor with ankylosing spondylitis. The rearrangement links TRBV12-3 or TRBV12-4 to TRBJ1-6; no reliable D call. The CDR3 sequence is CASSPPPRGSPLHF. For the CDR3, the DNA is TGTGCCAGCAGCCCACCGCCTCGGGGTTCACCCCTCCACTTT.